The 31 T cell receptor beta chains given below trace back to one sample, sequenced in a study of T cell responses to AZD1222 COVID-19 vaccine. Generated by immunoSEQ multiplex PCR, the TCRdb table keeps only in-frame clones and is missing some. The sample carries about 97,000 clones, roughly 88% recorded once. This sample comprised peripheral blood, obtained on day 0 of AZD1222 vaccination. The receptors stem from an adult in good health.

The CDR3 DNA follows: TGTGCCAGCAGCTTGGGCAGGGGCAGGAATGAGCAGTTCTTC. It codes for CASSLGRGRNEQFF. This rearrangement joins TRBV11-3 to TRBJ2-1; possibly TRBD1 for D (6 bases). The ends were cut back, 3 bases at V and 7 bases at J, with 13 bases in the middle. Germline loops: CDR1 SGHNT, CDR2 YENEEA. The CDR3 sequence is 14 residues long.

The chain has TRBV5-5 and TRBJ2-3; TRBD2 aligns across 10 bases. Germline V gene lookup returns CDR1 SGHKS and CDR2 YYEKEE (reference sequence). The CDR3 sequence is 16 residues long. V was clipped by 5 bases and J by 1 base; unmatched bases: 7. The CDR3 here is CASSLALAGGTDTQYF. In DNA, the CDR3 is TGTGCCAGCAGTCTGGCCCTAGCGGGGGGCACAGATACGCAGTATTTT.

The CDR3 DNA reads as TGTGCCACCAGCAGAGGTGGGGTAAACTATGGCTACACCTTC. Translation gives CATSRGGVNYGYTF. The chain recombines TRBV15 with TRBJ1-2; no firm D call. In germline, CDR1 is LNHNV, CDR2 YYDKDF (reference sequence). This CDR3 comprises 14 residues. Between the trimmed V and J ends, which lost 1 base and 2 bases, there was a span of 8 bases. Supplemented by reference TRBV15 and TRBJ1-2, the full variable domain reads DAMVIQNPRYQVTQFGKPVTLSCSQTLNHNVMYWYQQKSSQAPKLLFHYYDKDFNNEADTPDNFQSRRPNTSFCFLDIRSPGLGDTAMYLCATSRGGVNYGYTFGSGTRLTVV.

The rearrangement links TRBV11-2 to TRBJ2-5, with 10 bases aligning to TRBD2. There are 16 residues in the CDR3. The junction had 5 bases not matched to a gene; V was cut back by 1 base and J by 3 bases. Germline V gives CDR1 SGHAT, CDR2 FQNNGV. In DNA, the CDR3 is TGTGCCAGCAGCTTAGGTCTAGCGGGGGTTAAAGAGACCCAGTACTTC. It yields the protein CASSLGLAGVKETQYF.

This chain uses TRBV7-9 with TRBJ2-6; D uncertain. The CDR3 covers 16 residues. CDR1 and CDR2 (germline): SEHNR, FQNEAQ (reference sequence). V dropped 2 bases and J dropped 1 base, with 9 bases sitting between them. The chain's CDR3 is CASSLRFGSGANVLTF. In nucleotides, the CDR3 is TGTGCCAGCAGCTTAAGGTTCGGGTCTGGGGCCAACGTCCTGACTTTC.

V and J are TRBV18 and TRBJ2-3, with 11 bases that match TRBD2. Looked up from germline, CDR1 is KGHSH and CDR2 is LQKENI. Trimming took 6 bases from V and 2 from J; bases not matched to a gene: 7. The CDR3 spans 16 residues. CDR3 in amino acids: CASSLLAGAVTDTQYF. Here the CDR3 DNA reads TGTGCCAGCTCTTTACTAGCGGGGGCGGTCACAGATACGCAGTATTTT.

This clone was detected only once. In nucleotides, the CDR3 is TGTGCCAGCAGCACCACCCGGGTGATGAACACTGAAGCTTTCTTT. It is translated as CASSTTRVMNTEAFF. The chain combines TRBV11-2 with TRBJ1-1; no clear D. V was shortened by 5 bases and J by 0 bases, with 13 bases between the two germline ends. Germline loops: CDR1 SGHAT, CDR2 FQNNGV. CDR3 size: 15 residues.

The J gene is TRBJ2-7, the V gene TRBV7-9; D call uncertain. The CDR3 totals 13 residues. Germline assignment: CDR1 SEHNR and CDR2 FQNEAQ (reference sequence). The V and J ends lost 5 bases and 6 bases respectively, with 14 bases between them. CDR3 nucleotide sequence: TGTGCCAGCAGCCGCTGGGTAGACTCCGAGCAGTACTTC. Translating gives CASSRWVDSEQYF.

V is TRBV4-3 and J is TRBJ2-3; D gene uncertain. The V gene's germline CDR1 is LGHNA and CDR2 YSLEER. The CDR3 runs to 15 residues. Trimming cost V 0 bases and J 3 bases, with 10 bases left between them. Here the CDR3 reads CASSQDFRVTDTQYF. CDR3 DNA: TGCGCCAGCAGCCAAGATTTTCGGGTAACAGATACGCAGTATTTT.

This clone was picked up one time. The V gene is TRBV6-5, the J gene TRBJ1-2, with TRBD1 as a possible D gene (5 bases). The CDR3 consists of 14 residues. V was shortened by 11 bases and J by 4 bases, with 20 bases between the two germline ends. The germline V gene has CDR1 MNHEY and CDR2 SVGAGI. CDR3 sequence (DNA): TGTGCCCGCGGGGGGGAGGGAAGGGGCTATGGCTACACCTTC. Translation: CARGGEGRGYGYTF.

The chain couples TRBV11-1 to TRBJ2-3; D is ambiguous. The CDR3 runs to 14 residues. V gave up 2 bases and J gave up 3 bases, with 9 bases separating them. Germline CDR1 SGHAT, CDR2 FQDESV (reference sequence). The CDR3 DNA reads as TGTGCCAGCAGCTTAAGGCCGTTGACAGATACGCAGTATTTT. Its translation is CASSLRPLTDTQYF. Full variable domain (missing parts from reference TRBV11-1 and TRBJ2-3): EAEVAQSPRYKITEKSQAVAFWCDPISGHATLYWYRQILGQGPELLVQFQDESVVDDSQLPKDRFSAERLKGVDSTLKIQPAELGDSAMYLCASSLRPLTDTQYFGPGTRLTVL.

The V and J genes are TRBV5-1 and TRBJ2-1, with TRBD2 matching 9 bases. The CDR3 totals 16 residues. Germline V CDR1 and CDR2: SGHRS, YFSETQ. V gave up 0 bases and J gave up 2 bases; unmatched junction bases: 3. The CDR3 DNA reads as TGCGCCAGCAGCTTGGGTAGCGGGGGACCCTACAATGAGCAGTTCTTC. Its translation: CASSLGSGGPYNEQFF.

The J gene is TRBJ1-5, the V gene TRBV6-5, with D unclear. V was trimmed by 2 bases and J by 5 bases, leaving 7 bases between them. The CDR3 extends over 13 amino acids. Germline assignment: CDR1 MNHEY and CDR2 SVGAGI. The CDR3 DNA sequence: TGTGCCAGCAGTTACCGGCGGGATCAGCCCCAGCATTTT. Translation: CASSYRRDQPQHF.

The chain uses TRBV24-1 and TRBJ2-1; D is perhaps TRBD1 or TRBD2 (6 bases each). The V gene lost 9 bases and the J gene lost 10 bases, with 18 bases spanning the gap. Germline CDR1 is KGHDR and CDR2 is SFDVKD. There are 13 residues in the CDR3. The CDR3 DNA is TGTGCCACCGGAGGGGACACCAACAGGGAGCAGTTCTTC. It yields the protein CATGGDTNREQFF.

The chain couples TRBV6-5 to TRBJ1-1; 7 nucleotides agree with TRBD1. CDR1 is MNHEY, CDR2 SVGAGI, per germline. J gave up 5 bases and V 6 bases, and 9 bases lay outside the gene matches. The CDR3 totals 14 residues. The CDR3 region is CASRSPTGRTEAFF. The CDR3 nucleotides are TGTGCCAGCAGAAGTCCGACAGGGAGGACTGAAGCTTTCTTT.

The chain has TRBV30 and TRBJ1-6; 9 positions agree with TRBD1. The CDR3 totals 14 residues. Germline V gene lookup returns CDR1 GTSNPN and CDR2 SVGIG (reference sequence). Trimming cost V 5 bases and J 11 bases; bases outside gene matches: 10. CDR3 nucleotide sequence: TGTGCCTGGGCCGCCGGGACAGGGTTGGCACCCCTCCACTTT. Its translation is CAWAAGTGLAPLHF.

DNA of the CDR3: TGTGCCAGCAGGCCCCCGGGAACTAACTATGGCTACACCTTC. This sequence encodes CASRPPGTNYGYTF. The J gene is TRBJ1-2, the V gene TRBV6-5; no definite D call. This CDR3 region has 14 residues. Trimming took 6 bases from V and 0 from J, leaving 11 bases between them. CDR1 and CDR2 (germline): MNHEY, SVGAGI.

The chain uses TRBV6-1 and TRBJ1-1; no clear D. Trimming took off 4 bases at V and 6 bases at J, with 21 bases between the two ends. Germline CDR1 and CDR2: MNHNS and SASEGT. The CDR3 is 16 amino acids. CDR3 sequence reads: CASSGGERRLRAEAFF. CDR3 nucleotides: TGTGCCAGCAGTGGCGGGGAAAGGCGTCTCCGTGCTGAAGCTTTCTTT.

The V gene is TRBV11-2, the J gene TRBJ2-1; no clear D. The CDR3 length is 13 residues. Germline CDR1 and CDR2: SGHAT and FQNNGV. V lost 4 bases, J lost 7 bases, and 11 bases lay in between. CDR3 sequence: CASSSGPRNEQFF. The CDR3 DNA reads TGTGCCAGCAGCTCTGGACCGAGAAATGAGCAGTTCTTC.

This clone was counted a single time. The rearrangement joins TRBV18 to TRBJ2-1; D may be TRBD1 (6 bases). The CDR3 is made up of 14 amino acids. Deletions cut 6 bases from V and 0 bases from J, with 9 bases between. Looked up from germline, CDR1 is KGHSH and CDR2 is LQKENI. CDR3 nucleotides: TGTGCCAGCTCTACAGGGTTCTCCTACAATGAGCAGTTCTTC. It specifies CASSTGFSYNEQFF.

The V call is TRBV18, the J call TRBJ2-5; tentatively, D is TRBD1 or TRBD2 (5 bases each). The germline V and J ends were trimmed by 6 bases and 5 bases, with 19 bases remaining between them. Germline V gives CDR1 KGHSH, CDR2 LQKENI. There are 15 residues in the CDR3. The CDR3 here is CASSPFDRGAETQYF. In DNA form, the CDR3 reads TGTGCCAGCTCCCCCTTTGATCGAGGGGCCGAGACCCAGTACTTC.

CDR3 sequence reads: CASSPGTGNGYTF. As DNA, the CDR3 is TGTGCCAGCAGCCCCGGGACAGGGAATGGCTACACCTTC. The rearrangement uses TRBV27 and TRBJ1-2; 9 positions agree with TRBD1. From germline, CDR1 is MNHEY and CDR2 SMNVEV (reference sequence). The trim removed 6 bases at V and 6 bases at J, leaving 5 bases unmatched. The CDR3 runs 13 residues.

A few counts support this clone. This CDR3 is CASSFPGYTF. The CDR3 DNA is TGTGCCAGCAGCTTTCCTGGCTACACCTTC. This chain links TRBV7-2 with TRBJ1-2; unclear D gene. The CDR3 consists of 10 residues. V dropped 3 bases and J dropped 7 bases, with 3 bases sitting between them. Germline V CDR1 and CDR2: SGHTA, FQGNSA.

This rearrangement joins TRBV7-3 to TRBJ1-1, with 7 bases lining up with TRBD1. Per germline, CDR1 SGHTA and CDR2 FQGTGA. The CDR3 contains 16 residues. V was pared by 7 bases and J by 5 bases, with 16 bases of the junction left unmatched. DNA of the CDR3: TGTGCCAGCATTGCTTACTTTTCGGGACAGAGAACTGAAGCTTTCTTT. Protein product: CASIAYFSGQRTEAFF. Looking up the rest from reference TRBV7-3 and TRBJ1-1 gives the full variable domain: GAGVSQTPSNKVTEKGKYVELRCDPISGHTALYWYRQSLGQGPEFLIYFQGTGAADDSGLPNDRFFAVRPEGSVSTLKIQRTERGDSAVYLCASIAYFSGQRTEAFFGQGTRLTVV.

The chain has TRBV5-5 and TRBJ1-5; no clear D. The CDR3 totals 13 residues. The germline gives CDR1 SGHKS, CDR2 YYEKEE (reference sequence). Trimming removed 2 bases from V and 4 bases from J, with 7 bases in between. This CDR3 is CASSLSANQPQHF. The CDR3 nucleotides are TGTGCCAGCAGCTTATCCGCTAATCAGCCCCAGCATTTT.

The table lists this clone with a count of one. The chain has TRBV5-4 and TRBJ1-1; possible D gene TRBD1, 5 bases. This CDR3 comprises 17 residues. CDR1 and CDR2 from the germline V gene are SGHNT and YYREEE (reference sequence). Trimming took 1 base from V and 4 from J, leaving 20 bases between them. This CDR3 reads CASSLNSRGRRSTEAFF. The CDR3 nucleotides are TGTGCCAGCAGCTTGAATTCGAGGGGCCGGAGGAGCACTGAAGCTTTCTTT.

CDR3 in amino acids: CASSLGGITEAFF. The CDR3 bases are TGTGCCAGCAGCTTAGGGGGAATAACTGAAGCTTTCTTT. The chain has TRBV7-3 and TRBJ1-1; possibly TRBD1 for D (5 bases). V lost 2 bases to trimming and J lost 5 bases, with 9 bases between them. The CDR3 is made up of 13 amino acids. Looked up from germline, CDR1 is SGHTA and CDR2 is FQGTGA.

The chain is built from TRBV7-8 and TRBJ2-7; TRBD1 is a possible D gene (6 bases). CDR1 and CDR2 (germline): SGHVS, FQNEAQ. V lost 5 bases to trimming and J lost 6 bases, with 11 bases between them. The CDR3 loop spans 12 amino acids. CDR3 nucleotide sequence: TGTGCCAGCAGCCCCGGACAGAGCGAGCAGTACTTC. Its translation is CASSPGQSEQYF. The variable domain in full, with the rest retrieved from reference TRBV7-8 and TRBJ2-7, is GAGVSQSPRYKVAKRGQDVALRCDPISGHVSLFWYQQALGQGPEFLTYFQNEAQLDKSGLPSDRFFAERPEGSVSTLKIQRTQQEDSAVYLCASSPGQSEQYFGPGTRLTVT.

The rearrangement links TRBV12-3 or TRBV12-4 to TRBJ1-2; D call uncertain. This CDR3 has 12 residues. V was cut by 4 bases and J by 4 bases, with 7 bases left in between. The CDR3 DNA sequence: TGTGCCAGCAGTTCGACCTTCTATGGCTACACCTTC. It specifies CASSSTFYGYTF.

The DNA of the CDR3 is TGTGCCAGCTCACCCGGGGAAAATAGCAATCAGCCCCAGCATTTT. Encoded protein: CASSPGENSNQPQHF. This sequence joins TRBV18 and TRBJ1-5; D not resolved. V lost 3 bases to trimming and J lost 0 bases, with 9 bases between them. The CDR3 is 15 residues long. The germline gives CDR1 KGHSH, CDR2 LQKENI.

The CDR3 spells CASSQDRGGGTDTQYF. CDR3 sequence (DNA): TGTGCCAGCAGCCAAGATCGCGGGGGGGGCACAGATACGCAGTATTTT. The chain links TRBV4-2 to TRBJ2-3, with 9 bases identical to TRBD2. Unmatched junction bases numbered 2, after V lost 0 bases and J lost 1 base. This CDR3 is built from 16 residues. From germline, CDR1 is LGHNA and CDR2 YNFKEQ.